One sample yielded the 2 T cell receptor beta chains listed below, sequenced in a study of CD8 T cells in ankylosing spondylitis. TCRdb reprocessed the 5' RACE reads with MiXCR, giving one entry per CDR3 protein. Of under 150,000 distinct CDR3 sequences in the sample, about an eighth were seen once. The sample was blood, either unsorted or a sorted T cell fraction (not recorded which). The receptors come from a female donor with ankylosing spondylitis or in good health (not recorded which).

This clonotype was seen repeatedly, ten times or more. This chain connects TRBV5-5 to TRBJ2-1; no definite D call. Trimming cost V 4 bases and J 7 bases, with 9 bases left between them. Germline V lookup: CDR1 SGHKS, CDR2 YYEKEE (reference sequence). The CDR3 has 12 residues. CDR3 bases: TGTGCCAGCAGCCACGGTTGGAATGAGCAGTTCTTC. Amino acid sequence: CASSHGWNEQFF.

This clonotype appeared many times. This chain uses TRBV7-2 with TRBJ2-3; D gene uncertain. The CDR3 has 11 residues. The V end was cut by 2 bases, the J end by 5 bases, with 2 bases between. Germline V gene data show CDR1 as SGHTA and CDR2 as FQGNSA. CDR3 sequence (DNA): TGTGCCAGCAGCTTATTAGATACGCAGTATTTT. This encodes CASSLLDTQYF. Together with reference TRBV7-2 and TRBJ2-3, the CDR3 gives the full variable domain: GAGVSQSPSNKVTEKGKDVELRCDPISGHTALYWYRQSLGQGLEFLIYFQGNSAPDKSGLPSDRFSAERTGGSVSTLTIQRTQQEDSAVYLCASSLLDTQYFGPGTRLTVL.